Here is one T cell receptor (beta chain) with its context. This clonotype was seen more than once but under ten times. Its antigen is not yet known. The record has no base qualities; no much larger clone is one base away. The data were obtained in a study of CD8 T cells in ankylosing spondylitis (dated by TCRdb to 2017 to 2019). A note on the overall study: To find TCR variants linked to disease, the study profiled T cell receptor beta repertoires in ankylosing spondylitis patients and healthy donors. The whole study cohort included some 100 healthy donors and 25 ankylosing spondylitis patients. Peripheral blood was sampled, and synovial fluid was additionally collected from ankylosing spondylitis patients. What the work shows at the level of the full study, not this receptor alone: Blood from ankylosing spondylitis patients appeared to be characterized by a TCR beta motif made up of under ten highly homologous amino acid variants. The disease-linked clones were reported to be significantly enriched in matched synovial fluid samples from ankylosing spondylitis patients. Some motif variants were previously reported in synovial fluid and blood of reactive arthritis patients, suggesting common disease-initiation mechanisms. A CD8+ phenotype was shown by the disease-linked clones, which were found at relatively low frequencies in peripheral blood.

The sample was run on an Illumina HiSeq 2500. Quantitative 5'-RACE with molecular barcodes was used to prepare TCR beta libraries. On the study's bioinformatics: A new computational method, built on a probabilistic model of VDJ rearrangement, was used to identify disease-linked TCR variants. TCRdb reprocessing: public reads trimmed at Q25 with fastp, clones called with MiXCR, in-frame beta chains kept. Identical CDR3 protein sequences are pooled into one entry, listed with their most common genes and DNA. The V and J calls and clone size are TCRdb's, not the authors'. For this sample there are a few hundred thousand distinct CDR3 sequences; 10% to 13% appear just once. The top ten clonotypes cover roughly a fifth of the sample. Including cysteine and phenylalanine, the CDR3 has 15 amino acids. The entry retains the CDR3 DNA only, 45 bases that are in frame from base 1. Between the V and J ends, shortened by 3 bases and 1 base respectively, the junction contains 13 bases. Per the germline V gene, SQVTM is the CDR1 and ANQGSEA is the CDR2.

This receptor was identified in a male donor with ankylosing spondylitis or in good health (not recorded which). What was sequenced was blood, either unsorted or a sorted T cell fraction (not recorded which). The chain uses TRBV29-1 and TRBJ2-1, with TRBD2 as a weak D call on 6 bases. CDR3 loop: CSVDPLRESYNEQFF. The DNA reads TGCAGCGTTGATCCCCTCCGGGAGTCCTACAATGAGCAGTTCTTC.